This T cell receptor beta chain derives from a study of T cells after yellow fever vaccination. The germline V gene encodes CDR1 LGHNA and CDR2 YNFKEQ. This CDR3 is 15 amino acids long. V lost 0 bases and J 3 bases, leaving 9 bases between the germline ends. The TCR cDNA carried a universal primer site and UMIs from 5'RACE template switching. Via MiXCR, TCRdb re-called the 5' RACE reads, giving one row per CDR3 protein. The table lists just over 250,000 distinct CDR3 sequences, roughly 5.6% of them singletons. Regarding the study as a whole: Any FACS-sorted repertoire could hold abundant clonotypes that contaminate it from the bulk population. Clones that expanded after primary vaccination mostly reappeared after the booster (96% CD4, about 91% CD8).

This clonotype was recorded a few times. No antigen is known for it. The sequence came from a man between 18 and 29 years old who received the YFV17D yellow fever vaccine. The specimen was CD4+ T cells sorted from PBMCs, collected on the day of the yellow fever booster vaccination. The rearrangement links TRBV4-2 to TRBJ1-5; D not certain. The CDR3 region is CASSQENTANQPQHF. CDR3 in DNA: TGTGCCAGCAGCCAAGAAAACACGGCCAATCAGCCCCAGCATTTT.